The 28 T cell receptor beta chains presented below share a single source sample, sequenced in a study of cytomegalovirus exposure and HLA in healthy donors. 60 Vbeta and 13 Jbeta primers were used in PCR. Libraries were prepared by immunoSEQ multiplex PCR; TCRdb keeps only in-frame clonotypes and omits some of them. Among 100,000 to 150,000 clones listed, about 76% were seen once. Source material: PBMCs. The receptors originated from a man aged 40-50 years in good health and CMV-seropositive.

J is TRBJ2-5 and V is TRBV18, with TRBD1 matching over 8 bases. The last part of the DNA fits TRBJ2-7 better; the J call may be wrong. This CDR3 has 12 amino acids. Per germline, CDR1 KGHSH and CDR2 LQKENI. The CDR3 DNA sequence: TGTGCCAGCTCACCGACAGGGGTCGAGCAGTACTTC. It specifies CASSPTGVEQYF.

The CDR3 DNA reads TGTGCCAGTAGTATCTCTAGCGGGAGGACAGATACGCAGTATTTT. This sequence encodes CASSISSGRTDTQYF. The chain joins TRBV19 to TRBJ2-3; 11 bases map to TRBD2. Germline values: CDR1 LNHDA, CDR2 SQIVND (reference sequence). V lost 3 bases to trimming and J lost 3 bases; unmatched junction nucleotides: 2. The CDR3 spans 15 residues. The full variable domain, with the rest looked up from reference TRBV19 and TRBJ2-3, is DGGITQSPKYLFRKEGQNVTLSCEQNLNHDAMYWYRQDPGQGLRLIYYSQIVNDFQKGDIAEGYSVSREKKESFPLTVTSAQKNPTAFYLCASSISSGRTDTQYFGPGTRLTVL.

This rearrangement joins TRBV19 to TRBJ2-5; 8 bases map to TRBD1. With the DNA end fitting TRBJ2-7 better, the J assignment may be wrong. CDR1 is LNHDA, CDR2 SQIVND, per germline (reference sequence). The CDR3 is made up of 15 amino acids. The CDR3 sequence: CASSPRTGNGYEQYF. In DNA form, the CDR3 reads TGTGCCAGTAGTCCCCGGACAGGGAATGGCTACGAGCAGTACTTC.

The chain joins TRBV6-1 to TRBJ1-4; D possibly corresponds to TRBD1 (6 bases). Germline V lookup: CDR1 MNHNS, CDR2 SASEGT. This CDR3 spans 14 amino acids. The V end lost 8 bases, the J end lost 6 bases, and 16 bases lay between the germline ends. This CDR3 is CASGRRGADEKLFF. CDR3 DNA: TGTGCCAGCGGTCGTCGGGGGGCTGATGAAAAACTGTTTTTT.

The genes are TRBV5-1 and TRBJ2-1; D remains ambiguous. Germline lookup yields CDR1 SGHRS and CDR2 YFSETQ. V was trimmed by 2 bases and J by 10 bases, leaving 10 bases between them. The length of the CDR3 is 12 residues. The chain's CDR3 is CASSLPGGEQFF. CDR3 nucleotide sequence: TGCGCCAGCAGCTTACCGGGTGGGGAGCAGTTCTTC.

Regarding this clone: Distinct nucleotide sequences in the sample also encode this CDR3. The V call is TRBV27, the J call TRBJ1-1, with TRBD1 matching 7 bases. Germline assignment: CDR1 MNHEY and CDR2 SMNVEV (reference sequence). The CDR3 is 14 residues long. V shed 6 bases and J 5 bases; nucleotides not matched to a gene: 9. CDR3 nucleotide sequence: TGTGCCAGCAGCCCTGTTTCAGGGGGGACTGAAGCTTTCTTT. Translating it yields CASSPVSGGTEAFF.

The rearrangement joins TRBV11-3 to TRBJ2-2, with D perhaps matching TRBD2 (5 bases). CDR3 length: 14 amino acids. Germline V CDR1 and CDR2: SGHNT, YENEEA. Trimming pared 4 bases from V and 0 bases from J, leaving 6 bases between. The CDR3 here is CASSSGSNTGELFF. CDR3 coding DNA: TGTGCCAGCAGCTCGGGATCGAACACCGGGGAGCTGTTTTTT.

The chain joins TRBV25-1 to TRBJ1-4; D may be TRBD1 (6 bases). This CDR3 is built from 14 residues. V was cut by 2 bases and J by 7 bases, with 11 bases left in between. Per germline, CDR1 MGHDK and CDR2 SYGVNS. The CDR3 here is CASSELGAGEKLFF. CDR3 nucleotide sequence: TGTGCCAGCAGTGAACTGGGGGCGGGTGAAAAACTGTTTTTT.

The V and J genes are TRBV5-4 and TRBJ2-5, with D hard to call. Trimming removed 1 base from V and 0 bases from J, with 10 bases in between. The CDR3 consists of 15 residues. CDR1 SGHNT and CDR2 YYREEE come from the germline V gene (reference sequence). The chain's CDR3 is CASSLYRHHQETQYF. The CDR3 region has the DNA TGTGCCAGCAGCTTGTATCGACACCACCAAGAGACCCAGTACTTC.

This clone turned up a few times. Here the CDR3 DNA reads TGTGCCAGCAGTGACTCGATAGCCCGGGGTTCCAATGAGCAGTTCTTC. Translating gives CASSDSIARGSNEQFF. The J gene is TRBJ2-1, the V gene TRBV6-4; D is possibly TRBD2 (5 bases). The CDR3 length is 16 residues. Germline CDR1 MRHNA, CDR2 SNTAGT. The ends were cut back, 0 bases at V and 6 bases at J, with 15 bases in the middle.

This clone was detected only once. V is TRBV28 and J is TRBJ1-3; TRBD1 matches 9 bases. There are 15 residues in the CDR3. J lost 3 bases, V lost 4 bases, and 4 bases had no gene match. Germline V CDR1 and CDR2: MDHEN, SYDVKM. The CDR3 region has the DNA TGTGCCAGCAGTTCGGACAGGGGTTATGGAAACACCATATATTTT. Translated: CASSSDRGYGNTIYF.

This chain uses TRBV11-2 with TRBJ2-1; 9 nucleotides align to TRBD2. Germline V CDR1 and CDR2: SGHAT, FQNNGV. The CDR3 extends over 15 amino acids. V gave up 5 bases and J gave up 5 bases; unmatched junction bases: 7. DNA for the CDR3: TGTGCCAGCAGCCCCCTAGCGGGACGCAACAATGAGCAGTTCTTC. Protein: CASSPLAGRNNEQFF.

This clone has a handful of counts. The chain has TRBV5-1 and TRBJ1-6; D possibly corresponds to TRBD1 (6 bases). V was trimmed by 2 bases and J by 8 bases, leaving 11 bases between them. This CDR3 contains 14 residues. Germline V gives CDR1 SGHRS, CDR2 YFSETQ. DNA of the CDR3: TGCGCCAGCAGCTTAACAGGGAGAGATTCACCCCTCCACTTT. Protein: CASSLTGRDSPLHF.

The chain couples TRBV27 to TRBJ2-7; 8 bases agree with TRBD1. This CDR3 comprises 13 residues. Germline V gene lookup returns CDR1 MNHEY and CDR2 SMNVEV (reference sequence). The J segment lost 6 bases and the V segment lost 5 bases, leaving 6 bases of the junction unmatched. CDR3 loop: CASSTPTGVEQYF. In DNA form, the CDR3 reads TGTGCCAGCAGTACCCCGACAGGGGTCGAGCAGTACTTC.

The chain combines TRBV6-5 with TRBJ1-3; the D is unclear. Trimming stripped 0 bases from V and 0 bases from J, with 9 bases between. The CDR3 has 16 residues. CDR1 is MNHEY and CDR2 is SVGAGI in the germline V gene. The CDR3 DNA reads as TGTGCCAGCAGTTACTCGAGGGCGGACTCTGGAAACACCATATATTTT. This translates into CASSYSRADSGNTIYF.

The chain couples TRBV5-1 to TRBJ2-7, with no clear D. The V and J ends lost 3 bases and 3 bases respectively, with 7 bases between them. This CDR3 is built from 12 residues. The germline V gene encodes CDR1 SGHRS and CDR2 YFSETQ. The CDR3 loop is CASSSTDYEQYF. As DNA, the CDR3 is TGCGCCAGCAGCTCAACAGACTACGAGCAGTACTTC.

This chain links TRBV28 with TRBJ1-2; D ambiguous. Germline CDR1 MDHEN, CDR2 SYDVKM. CDR3 length equals 15 residues. Trimming pared 6 bases from V and 0 bases from J, leaving 14 bases between. The CDR3 bases are TGTGCCAGCAGGGGTCCGGGATTAACTAACTATGGCTACACCTTC. Translation: CASRGPGLTNYGYTF.

The chain has TRBV28 and TRBJ1-1, with D unresolved. Germline CDR1 reads MDHEN; CDR2 reads SYDVKM. V lost 8 bases to trimming and J lost 2 bases, with 15 bases between them. The CDR3 covers 14 residues. DNA for the CDR3: TGTGCCAGCTTCTCACGGGGAATAAACACTGAAGCTTTCTTT. As protein: CASFSRGINTEAFF.

A few counts support this clone. The chain links TRBV11-2 to TRBJ2-7, with D possibly being TRBD1 (6 bases). Trimming removed 0 bases from V and 3 bases from J, with 12 bases in between. Germline V gene lookup returns CDR1 SGHAT and CDR2 FQNNGV. The CDR3 loop spans 15 amino acids. The CDR3 loop reads CASSLDGSTGYEQYF. DNA for the CDR3: TGTGCCAGCAGCTTAGACGGATCGACAGGCTACGAGCAGTACTTC.

The chain joins TRBV11-2 to TRBJ2-2; 7 bases agree with TRBD1. V lost 6 bases and J lost 2; bases outside the gene matches: 6. The CDR3 loop spans 15 amino acids. Germline V gives CDR1 SGHAT, CDR2 FQNNGV. CDR3: CASSADRVNTGELFF. The CDR3, as DNA: TGTGCCAGCAGTGCTGACAGGGTTAACACCGGGGAGCTGTTTTTT.

The genes are TRBV19 and TRBJ2-5; possible D gene TRBD1, 6 bases. The J call is doubtful: the DNA matches TRBJ2-7 better. CDR3 length: 14 amino acids. Germline CDR1 LNHDA, CDR2 SQIVND (reference sequence). The CDR3: CASSPQGISYEQYF. CDR3 coding DNA: TGTGCCAGTAGTCCACAGGGCATCTCCTACGAGCAGTACTTC.

The chain has TRBV7-8 and TRBJ2-7, with 10 bases matching TRBD2. Germline V lookup: CDR1 SGHVS, CDR2 FQNEAQ. V trimming: 4 bases; J trimming: 3 bases; junction bases outside the gene matches: 6. This CDR3 comprises 15 residues. The CDR3, as DNA: TGTGCCAGCAGCTCCAGCGGGGGGGCCTTCTACGAGCAGTACTTC. Amino acid sequence: CASSSSGGAFYEQYF.

This sequence joins TRBV6-5 and TRBJ2-5; tentatively, D is TRBD1 (5 bases). Judging by the DNA end, TRBJ2-7 fits better; the J call may be wrong. The CDR3 length is 12 residues. The germline CDR1 and CDR2 sequences are MNHEY and SVGAGI. CDR3 coding DNA: TGTGCCAGCAGTTCCCAGGGTAACGAGCAGTACTTC. Translated: CASSSQGNEQYF.

This chain joins TRBV6-1 and TRBJ2-7; 7 bases are a match to TRBD1. CDR3 length equals 12 residues. Germline-derived CDR1 and CDR2 are MNHNS and SASEGT. Losses at the gene ends were 10 bases for V and 2 bases for J; bases not matched to a gene: 5. CDR3 sequence reads: CAIPGTAYEQYF. The CDR3, as DNA: TGTGCCATCCCCGGGACAGCCTACGAGCAGTACTTC.

This rearrangement joins TRBV5-1 to TRBJ2-3; 12 bases map to TRBD2. The junction had 5 bases not matched to a gene; V was cut back by 3 bases and J by 3 bases. CDR3 size: 16 residues. Looked up from germline, CDR1 is SGHRS and CDR2 is YFSETQ. The CDR3 sequence is CASSSQTSGRTDTQYF. CDR3 nucleotide sequence: TGCGCCAGCAGCTCGCAGACTAGCGGGAGAACAGATACGCAGTATTTT.

In its sample, this clone was seen a few times. The rearrangement joins TRBV25-1 to TRBJ2-3; tentatively, D is TRBD1 (5 bases). V lost 2 bases, J lost 2 bases, and 14 bases lay in between. This CDR3 comprises 16 residues. Germline lookup yields CDR1 MGHDK and CDR2 SYGVNS. CDR3 sequence (DNA): TGTGCCAGCAGTGAAGAGGTGACAGCCCTCACAGATACGCAGTATTTT. It translates to CASSEEVTALTDTQYF.

The chain recombines TRBV5-1 with TRBJ1-1; 7 nucleotides align to TRBD1. J was trimmed by 1 base and V by 3 bases; bases with no gene match: 3. CDR3 length equals 14 residues. CDR1 is SGHRS and CDR2 is YFSETQ in the germline V gene. The CDR3 DNA sequence: TGCGCCAGCAGCTCGCAGGGGGAGAACACTGAAGCTTTCTTT. This codes for CASSSQGENTEAFF.

The chain couples TRBV5-1 to TRBJ2-2, with 8 bases fitting TRBD2. In germline, CDR1 is SGHRS, CDR2 YFSETQ. The CDR3 loop spans 15 amino acids. The V gene end was trimmed by 3 bases and the J gene end by 1 base; junction bases not matched to a gene: 2. In DNA, the CDR3 is TGCGCCAGCAGCTACCTAGCGGGGAACACCGGGGAGCTGTTTTTT. Its translation is CASSYLAGNTGELFF.